The source of this T cell receptor (beta chain) is a study of identical twins listed by TCRdb under 2016. Background on the whole study: TCR alpha and beta repertoires from monozygotic twins, unrelated adults of various ages and cord blood were deep-sequenced to test whether fetal clonotypes persist. Replicate twin experiments were performed at different times using different library preparation protocols to rule out contamination. Findings and caveats that apply to the study as a whole: Zero-insertion analyses could be partly confounded by invariant T cells such as MAIT and iNKT, although diverse VJ usage argued against such confounding for most clonotypes. In monozygotic twins, recombination models systematically underestimated out-of-frame TCR alpha sharing, but the models matched the sharing seen between unrelated individuals. Because the same donors could not be followed over many years, the conclusions depended on cross-sectional statistical analysis. Compared with coincidental sharing between unrelated individuals, an excess of low generation-probability sequences was observed among out-of-frame TCR alpha sequences shared between twins. The excess sharing between twins in beta out-of-frame sequences was weaker because fewer shared sequences reduced the signal-to-noise ratio. Abundant cord blood beta clonotypes carried fewer insertions; young adult naive repertoires showed a weaker similar trend, while memory repertoires showed none.

Every donor in the study was a healthy Caucasian. The twin cohort consisted of three pairs of female monozygotic twins, all aged about 18 to 29 years. Using Miltenyi CD45RO+ enrichment and human naive T-cell isolation kits, memory (CD45RO+) and naive T cells were isolated from PBMC. This clonotype appeared a few times. Its target antigen remains unknown. Qualities for individual bases were not recorded, and no much larger clone is one base off. The method behind the library was 5' RACE. The reads were generated on an Illumina HiSeq 2000. Template switching added a universal primer binding site, and the final cDNA carried a unique molecular identifier that allowed TCR cDNA molecules to be counted accurately. Specific primers in the conserved constant-segment region were used to synthesize first-strand cDNA for the TCR alpha and beta chains. To control for contamination, every cDNA library was double barcoded, receiving both a SMART-Mk sample barcode and Illumina barcodes. TruSeq adapter sequences and Illumina sample barcodes were added in two successive PCR steps. The Illumina HiSeq platform was used with custom primers to sequence TCR alpha and beta cDNA libraries. The original methods were these. MiGEC processed the raw reads to extract unique molecular identifiers, while MiXCR was used to determine the CDR3 positions. For each individual, recombination models were inferred using an EM algorithm with the repgenHMM and IGoR tools. Shared clonotypes were analyzed with the tcR package in R, and sharing was normalized by the product of cloneset sizes. To study raw recombination without the effects of thymic and clonal selection, out-of-frame nonproductive sequences were analyzed. Starting from the raw public reads, TCRdb applied fastp trimming at Q25, assembled clones with MiXCR and retained in-frame beta chains. Rows are unified per CDR3 protein, each entry keeping the most common DNA and genes. The V and J calls and clone size come from TCRdb's table, not from the authors' own analysis. Present in this sample are about 220,000 distinct CDR3 sequences, 7.5% of which were seen just once. The ten largest clones take up 1.9% of the sample.

This same sample was also taken into another study, of yellow fever vaccine responses in identical twins. That second publication adds: According to the authors, the vaccine-induced T cell response in identical twins seemed to be partly convergent and partly specific to each individual. Focusing on identical twins, the study followed the T cell clones that responded to the vaccine, and did so with precision.

The specimen was memory (CD45RO+) T cells sorted from blood. The cell subset or site label, as the study defines it: CD45RO+ enriched T cells. The sequence was obtained from a woman between 18 and 29 years old in good health.

The bases read TGTGCCAGCAGTTTAGATGTGTACCAGCCCCAGCATTTT. Translation gives CASSLDVYQPQHF. The V and J segments used are TRBV28 and TRBJ1-5, with the D gene not clear enough to name. The CDR3, from cysteine to phenylalanine, totals 13 residues. Only the CDR3 portion is preserved as DNA: 39 bases, with reading frame beginning at the first base. The junction shows trimming of 2 bases on V and 7 bases on J, plus 9 bases between the germline ends. In the germline V gene, CDR1 corresponds to MDHEN and CDR2 to SYDVKM.